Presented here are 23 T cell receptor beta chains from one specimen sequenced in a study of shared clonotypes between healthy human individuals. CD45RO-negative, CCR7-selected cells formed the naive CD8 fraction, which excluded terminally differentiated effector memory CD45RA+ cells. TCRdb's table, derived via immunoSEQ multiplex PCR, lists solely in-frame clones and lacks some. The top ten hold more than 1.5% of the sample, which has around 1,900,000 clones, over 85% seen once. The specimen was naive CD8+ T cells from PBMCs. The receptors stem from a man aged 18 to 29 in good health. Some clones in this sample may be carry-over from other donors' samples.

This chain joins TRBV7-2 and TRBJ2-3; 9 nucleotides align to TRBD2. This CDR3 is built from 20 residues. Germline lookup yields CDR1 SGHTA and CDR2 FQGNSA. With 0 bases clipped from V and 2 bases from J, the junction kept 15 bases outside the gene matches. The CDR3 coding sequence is TGTGCCAGCAGCTTAGCTCCCGAGGGGCTAGCGGGGACCCTCACAGATACGCAGTATTTT. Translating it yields CASSLAPEGLAGTLTDTQYF.

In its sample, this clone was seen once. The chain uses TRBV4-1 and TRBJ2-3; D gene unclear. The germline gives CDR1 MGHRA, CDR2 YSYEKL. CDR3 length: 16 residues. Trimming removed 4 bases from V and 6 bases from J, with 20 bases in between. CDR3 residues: CASSPHPWPPGDTQYF. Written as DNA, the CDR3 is TGCGCCAGCAGCCCACACCCATGGCCCCCCGGGGATACGCAGTATTTT.

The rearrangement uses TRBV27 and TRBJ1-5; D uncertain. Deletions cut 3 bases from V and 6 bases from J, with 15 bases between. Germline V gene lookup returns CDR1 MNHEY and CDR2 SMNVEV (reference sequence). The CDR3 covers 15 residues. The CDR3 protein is CASSFLPGVGQPQHF. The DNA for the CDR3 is TGTGCCAGCAGTTTCCTCCCCGGGGTAGGTCAGCCCCAGCATTTT.

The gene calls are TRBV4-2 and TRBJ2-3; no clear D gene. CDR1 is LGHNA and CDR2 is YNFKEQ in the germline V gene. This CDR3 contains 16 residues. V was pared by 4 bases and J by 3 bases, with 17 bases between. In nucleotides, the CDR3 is TGTGCCAGCAGCCGACTTTTTGGTGACAATACAGATACGCAGTATTTT. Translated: CASSRLFGDNTDTQYF.

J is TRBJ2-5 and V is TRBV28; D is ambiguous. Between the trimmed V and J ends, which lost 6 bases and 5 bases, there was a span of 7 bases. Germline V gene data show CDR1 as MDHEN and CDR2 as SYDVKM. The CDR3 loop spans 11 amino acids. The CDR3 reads CASSNGETQYF. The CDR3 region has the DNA TGTGCCAGCAGCAACGGTGAGACCCAGTACTTC.

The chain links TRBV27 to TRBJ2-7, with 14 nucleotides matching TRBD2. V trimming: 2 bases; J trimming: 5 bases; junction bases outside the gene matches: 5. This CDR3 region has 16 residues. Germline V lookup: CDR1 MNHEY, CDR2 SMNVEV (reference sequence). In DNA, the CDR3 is TGTGCCAGCAGTTTAGGGACTAGCGGGAGCCCCCACGAGCAGTACTTC. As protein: CASSLGTSGSPHEQYF.

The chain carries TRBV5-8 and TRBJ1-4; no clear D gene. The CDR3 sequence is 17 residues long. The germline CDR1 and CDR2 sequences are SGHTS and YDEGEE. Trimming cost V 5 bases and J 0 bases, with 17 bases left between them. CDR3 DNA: TGTGCCAGCAGTAGACCCTCGGACGGAGCAACTAATGAAAAACTGTTTTTT. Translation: CASSRPSDGATNEKLFF.

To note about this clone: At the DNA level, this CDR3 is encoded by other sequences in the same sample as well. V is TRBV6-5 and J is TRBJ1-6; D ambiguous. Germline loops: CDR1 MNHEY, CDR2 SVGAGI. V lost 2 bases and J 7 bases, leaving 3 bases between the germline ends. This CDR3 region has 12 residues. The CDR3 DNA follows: TGTGCCAGCAGTTACCGGAATTCACCCCTCCACTTT. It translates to CASSYRNSPLHF.

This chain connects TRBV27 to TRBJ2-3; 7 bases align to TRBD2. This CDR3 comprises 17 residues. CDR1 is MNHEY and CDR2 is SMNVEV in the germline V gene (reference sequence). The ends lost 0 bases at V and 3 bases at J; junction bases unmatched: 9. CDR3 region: CASSLSYRAGVTDTQYF. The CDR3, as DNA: TGTGCCAGCAGTTTATCTTACCGGGCGGGAGTAACAGATACGCAGTATTTT.

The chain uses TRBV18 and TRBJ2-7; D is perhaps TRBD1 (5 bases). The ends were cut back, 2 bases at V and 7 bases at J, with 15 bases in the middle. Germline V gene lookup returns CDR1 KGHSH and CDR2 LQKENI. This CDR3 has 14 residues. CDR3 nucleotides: TGTGCCAGCTCACCAGGGGCAGCTTCGTATGAGCAGTACTTC. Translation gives CASSPGAASYEQYF.

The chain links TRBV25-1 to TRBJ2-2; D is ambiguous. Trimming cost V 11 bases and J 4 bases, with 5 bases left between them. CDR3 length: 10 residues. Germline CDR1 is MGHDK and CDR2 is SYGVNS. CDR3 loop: CARSTGELFF. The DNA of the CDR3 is TGTGCCCGGAGCACCGGGGAGCTGTTTTTT.

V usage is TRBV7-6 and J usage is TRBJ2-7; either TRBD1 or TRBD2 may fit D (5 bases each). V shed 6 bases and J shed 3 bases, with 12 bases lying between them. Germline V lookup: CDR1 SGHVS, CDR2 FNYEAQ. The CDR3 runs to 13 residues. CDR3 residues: CASRPRGGYEQYF. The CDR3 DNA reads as TGTGCCAGCAGGCCTCGTGGGGGCTACGAGCAGTACTTC. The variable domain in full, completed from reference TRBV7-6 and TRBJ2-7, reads GAGVSQSPRYKVTKRGQDVALRCDPISGHVSLYWYRQALGQGPEFLTYFNYEAQQDKSGLPNDRFSAERPEGSISTLTIQRTEQRDSAMYRCASRPRGGYEQYFGPGTRLTVT.

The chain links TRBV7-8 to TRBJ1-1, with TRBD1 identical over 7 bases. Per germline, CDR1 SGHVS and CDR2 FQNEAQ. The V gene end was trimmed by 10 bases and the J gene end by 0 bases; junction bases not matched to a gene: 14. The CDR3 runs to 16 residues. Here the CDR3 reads CATGGRGEPMNTEAFF. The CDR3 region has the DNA TGTGCCACCGGTGGCAGGGGGGAACCTATGAACACTGAAGCTTTCTTT.

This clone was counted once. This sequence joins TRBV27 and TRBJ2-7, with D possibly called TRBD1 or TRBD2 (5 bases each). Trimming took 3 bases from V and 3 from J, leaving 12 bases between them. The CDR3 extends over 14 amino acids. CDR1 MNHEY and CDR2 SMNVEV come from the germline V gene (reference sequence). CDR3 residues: CASSFRGAYYEQYF. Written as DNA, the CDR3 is TGTGCCAGCAGTTTTCGAGGGGCCTACTACGAGCAGTACTTC.

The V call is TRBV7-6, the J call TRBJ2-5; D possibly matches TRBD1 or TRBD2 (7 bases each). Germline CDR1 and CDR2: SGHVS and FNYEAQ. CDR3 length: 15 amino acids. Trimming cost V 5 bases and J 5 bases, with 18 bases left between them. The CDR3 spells CASSQKGRGGETQYF. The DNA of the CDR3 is TGTGCCAGCAGCCAGAAGGGCAGGGGGGGTGAGACCCAGTACTTC.

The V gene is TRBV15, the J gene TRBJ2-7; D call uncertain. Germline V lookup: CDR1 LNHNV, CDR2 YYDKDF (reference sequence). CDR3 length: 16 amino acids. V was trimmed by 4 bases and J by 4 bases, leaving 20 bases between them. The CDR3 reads CATSTSPAPPGYEQYF. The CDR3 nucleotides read TGTGCCACCAGCACCTCCCCCGCGCCCCCTGGGTACGAGCAGTACTTC.

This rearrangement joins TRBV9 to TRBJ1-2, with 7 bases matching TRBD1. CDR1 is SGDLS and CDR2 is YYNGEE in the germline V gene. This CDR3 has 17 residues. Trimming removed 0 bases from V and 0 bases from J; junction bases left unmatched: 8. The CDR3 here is CASSVGGTATANYGYTF. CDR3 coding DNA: TGTGCCAGCAGCGTAGGTGGGACAGCGACCGCTAACTATGGCTACACCTTC. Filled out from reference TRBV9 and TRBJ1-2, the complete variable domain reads DSGVTQTPKHLITATGQRVTLRCSPRSGDLSVYWYQQSLDQGLQFLIQYYNGEERAKGNILERFSAQQFPDLHSELNLSSLELGDSALYFCASSVGGTATANYGYTFGSGTRLTVV.

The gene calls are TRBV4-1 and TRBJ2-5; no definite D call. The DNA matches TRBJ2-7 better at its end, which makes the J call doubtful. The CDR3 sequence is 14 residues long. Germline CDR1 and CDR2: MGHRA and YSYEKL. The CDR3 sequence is CASSQGWGLDEQYF. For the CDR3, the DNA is TGCGCCAGCAGCCAGGGCTGGGGTCTCGACGAGCAGTACTTC.

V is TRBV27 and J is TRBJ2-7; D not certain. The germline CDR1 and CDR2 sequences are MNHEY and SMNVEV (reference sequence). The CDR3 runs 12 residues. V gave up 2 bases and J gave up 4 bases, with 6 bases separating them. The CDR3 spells CASSLRQYEQYF. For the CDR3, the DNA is TGTGCCAGCAGTTTACGGCAGTACGAGCAGTACTTC.

The CDR3, as DNA: TGTGCCAGCAGCTTTCGCCCAGAAGCGGAGCCCCACAATGAGCAGTTCTTC. Translation gives CASSFRPEAEPHNEQFF. V usage is TRBV5-6 and J usage is TRBJ2-1, with D tentatively TRBD2 (5 bases). The CDR3 is 17 residues long. In germline, CDR1 is SGHDT, CDR2 YYEEEE. The ends were cut back, 2 bases at V and 5 bases at J, with 20 bases in the middle.

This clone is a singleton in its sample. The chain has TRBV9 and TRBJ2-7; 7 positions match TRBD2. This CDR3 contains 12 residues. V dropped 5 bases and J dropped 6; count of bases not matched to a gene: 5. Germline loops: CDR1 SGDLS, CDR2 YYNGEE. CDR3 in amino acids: CASSPPGGEQYF. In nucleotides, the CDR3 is TGTGCCAGCAGTCCCCCGGGGGGCGAGCAGTACTTC.

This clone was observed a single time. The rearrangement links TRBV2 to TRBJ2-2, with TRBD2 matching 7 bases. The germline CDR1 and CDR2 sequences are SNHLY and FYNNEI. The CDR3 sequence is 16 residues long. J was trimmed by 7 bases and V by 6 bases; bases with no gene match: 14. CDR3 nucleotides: TGTGCCAGCAGCAGGAGGGCGAGCGGGGTTGGCGGGGAGCTGTTTTTT. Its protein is CASSRRASGVGGELFF. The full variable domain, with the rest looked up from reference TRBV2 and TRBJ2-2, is EPEVTQTPSHQVTQMGQEVILRCVPISNHLYFYWYRQILGQKVEFLVSFYNNEISEKSEIFDDQFSVERPDGSNFTLKIRSTKLEDSAMYFCASSRRASGVGGELFFGEGSRLTVL.

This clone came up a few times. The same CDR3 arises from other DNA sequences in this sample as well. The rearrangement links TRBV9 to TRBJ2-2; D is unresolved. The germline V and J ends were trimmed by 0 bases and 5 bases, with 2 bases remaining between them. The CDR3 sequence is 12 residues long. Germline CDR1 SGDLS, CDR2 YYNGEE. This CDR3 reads CASSVATGELFF. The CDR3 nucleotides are TGTGCCAGCAGCGTAGCTACCGGGGAGCTGTTTTTT.